These 7 T cell receptor beta chains were all obtained from the same sample, sequenced in a study of regulatory T cells in long-lasting Graves disease. Combining iRepertoire HTBI primers with Arm-PCR of CDR3 regions, the authors built TCR beta libraries. TCRdb redid the calling of the multiplex PCR reads with MiXCR, one entry per CDR3 protein. The table has about 470,000 distinct CDR3 sequences, around 20% seen once. The time point: persistent/refractory GD, antithyroid drugs over 5 years with positive TRAb. PBMCs provided the RNA from which the TCR library was made. The specimen comprised peripheral blood mononuclear cells (PBMCs), sampled when the disease was refractory, from a patient treated with antithyroid drugs. These TCRs come from a female donor with Graves disease.

This clonotype turned up a few times. V and J are TRBV7-9 and TRBJ2-2, with unresolved D. This CDR3 contains 12 residues. Trimming removed 5 bases at V and 6 bases at J, with 7 bases between. The germline CDR1 and CDR2 sequences are SEHNR and FQNEAQ (reference sequence). DNA for the CDR3: TGTGCCAGCAGCAAGTCTGCCGGGGAGCTGTTTTTT. It specifies CASSKSAGELFF.

A word on this clonotype: A much larger clone sits a single nucleotide away, making a read error possible. This sequence joins TRBV2 and TRBJ2-7; no definite D call. There are 12 residues in the CDR3. CDR1 is SNHLY and CDR2 is FYNNEI in the germline V gene. CDR3 bases: TGTACCAGCTTCTGGGTCCCCTACGAGCAGTACTTC. It yields the protein CTSFWVPYEQYF.

This clonotype showed up many times. The chain links TRBV7-9 to TRBJ2-7; D unclear. Trimming removed 0 bases from V and 4 bases from J, with 4 bases in between. From germline, CDR1 is SEHNR and CDR2 FQNEAQ (reference sequence). The CDR3 has 12 residues. CDR3 DNA: TGTGCCAGCAGCTTAGCAAATTACGAGCAGTACTTC. Amino acids: CASSLANYEQYF.

This clonotype is a singleton in its sample. Given a much more abundant clone one base away, this may be a read error. The chain carries TRBV5-1 and TRBJ2-2; possible D gene TRBD2, 5 bases. Looked up from germline, CDR1 is SGHRS and CDR2 is YFSETQ. The CDR3 is 14 residues long. CDR3 nucleotides: TGCGCCAGCAGCCCTTGGCTTAACACCGGGGAGCTGTCTTTT. This sequence encodes CASSPWLNTGELSF. Full variable domain (rest looked up from reference TRBV5-1 and TRBJ2-2): KAGVTQTPRYLIKTRGQQVTLSCSPISGHRSVSWYQQTPGQGLQFLFEYFSETQRNKGNFPGRFSGRQFSNSRSEMNVSTLELGDSALYLCASSPWLNTGELSFGEGSRLTVL.

The rearrangement uses TRBV29-1 and TRBJ1-1, with D hard to call. This CDR3 is 12 amino acids long. In germline, CDR1 is SQVTM, CDR2 ANQGSEA. Trimming took 4 bases from V and 1 from J, leaving 7 bases between them. The CDR3 loop is CSVAVSNTEAFF. The DNA of the CDR3 is TGCAGCGTTGCGGTTTCGAACACTGAAGCTTTCTTT.

This clonotype was picked up a small number of times. The chain uses TRBV5-6 and TRBJ2-7; 12 bases are a match to TRBD2. The CDR3 has 16 residues. Germline-derived CDR1 and CDR2 are SGHDT and YYEEEE. V shed 7 bases and J 3 bases; nucleotides not matched to a gene: 11. The CDR3 is CASHPPGLAGRYEQYF. As DNA, the CDR3 is TGTGCCAGCCACCCTCCGGGACTAGCGGGTCGCTACGAGCAGTACTTC.

The genes are TRBV3-1 and TRBJ2-3; D gene uncertain. The ends were cut back, 0 bases at V and 3 bases at J, with 7 bases in the middle. The CDR3 spans 14 residues. Per germline, CDR1 LGHDT and CDR2 YNNKEL (reference sequence). The CDR3 DNA reads TGTGCCAGCAGCCAAGATCTTGAGACAGATACGCAGTATTTT. Translating it yields CASSQDLETDTQYF.